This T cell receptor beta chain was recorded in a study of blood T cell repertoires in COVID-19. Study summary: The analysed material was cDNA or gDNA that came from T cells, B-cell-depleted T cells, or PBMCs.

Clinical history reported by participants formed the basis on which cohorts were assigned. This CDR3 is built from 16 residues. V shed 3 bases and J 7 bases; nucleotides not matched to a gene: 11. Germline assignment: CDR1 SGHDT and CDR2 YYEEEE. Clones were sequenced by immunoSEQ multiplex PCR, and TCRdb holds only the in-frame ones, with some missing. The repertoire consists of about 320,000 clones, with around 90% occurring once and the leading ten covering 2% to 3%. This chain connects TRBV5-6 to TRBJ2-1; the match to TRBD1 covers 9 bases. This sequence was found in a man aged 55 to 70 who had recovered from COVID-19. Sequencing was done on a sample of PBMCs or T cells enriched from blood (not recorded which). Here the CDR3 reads CASSYPGTGTSNEQFF. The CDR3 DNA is TGTGCCAGCAGCTACCCCGGGACAGGGACCTCTAATGAGCAGTTCTTC.